Shown below are 23 T cell receptor beta chains from a single sample sequenced in a study of T cells in Graves' hyperthyroidism and ophthalmopathy. TCR beta CDR3 regions were amplified from RNA transcripts. Primed by the HTBI set, a first-round RT-PCR was run on the TCR CDR3. TCRdb reprocessed the multiplex PCR reads via MiXCR and lists one record per CDR3 protein. This sample has about 380,000 distinct CDR3 sequences, with roughly 13% found just once. The sequenced sample was blood. The receptor source for this set is a woman aged 60-70 years with Graves' hyperthyroidism.

In its sample, this clonotype was seen once. The rearrangement joins TRBV29-1 to TRBJ2-2; D gene uncertain. Germline V gene sequence: CDR1 SQVTM, CDR2 ANQGSEA. The CDR3 runs 16 residues. V was shortened by 5 bases and J by 3 bases, with 19 bases between the two germline ends. CDR3 nucleotides: TGCAGCGTTTTTGACCCATCGAGAAGATACACCGGGGAGCTGTTTTTT. This sequence encodes CSVFDPSRRYTGELFF.

This clonotype occurred a few times. V is TRBV5-1 and J is TRBJ2-1, with 8 positions matching TRBD1. V shed 5 bases and J 1 base; nucleotides not matched to a gene: 5. The V gene's germline CDR1 is SGHRS and CDR2 YFSETQ. This CDR3 is 15 amino acids long. CDR3 protein: CASRVTGGSYNEQFF. The CDR3 DNA is TGCGCCAGCAGAGTCACAGGGGGGTCCTACAATGAGCAGTTCTTC.

This clonotype has at least ten counts. J is TRBJ2-1 and V is TRBV30; no clear D gene. CDR1 GTSNPN and CDR2 SVGIG come from the germline V gene (reference sequence). Trimming took 2 bases from V and 0 from J, leaving 8 bases between them. There are 14 residues in the CDR3. DNA of the CDR3: TGTGCCTGGAGTCCGTGGAGCTCCTACAATGAGCAGTTCTTC. This translates into CAWSPWSSYNEQFF.

On this clonotype itself: Its ends do not fully match the called genes, so a read error is possible. The gene calls are TRBV5-4 and TRBJ1-4, with TRBD1 as a possible D gene (5 bases). Germline V gives CDR1 SGHNT, CDR2 YYREEE (reference sequence). The CDR3 extends over 16 amino acids. The CDR3 region has the DNA TGTGCCAGCAGCCCAGGGACGTTTGCAACTAATGAAGAACTGTTTTTT. Encoded protein: CASSPGTFATNEELFF.

The V call is TRBV5-1, the J call TRBJ2-5, with D maybe TRBD2 (5 bases). The CDR3 totals 17 residues. V was pared by 0 bases and J by 5 bases, with 20 bases between. The V gene's germline CDR1 is SGHRS and CDR2 YFSETQ. CDR3 amino acids: CASSLGVTDADLETQYF. CDR3 in DNA: TGCGCCAGCAGCTTGGGGGTGACGGATGCGGACTTGGAGACCCAGTACTTC.

This clonotype was seen a handful of times. V gene TRBV28 combines with J gene TRBJ1-4; 11 nucleotides agree with TRBD1. The CDR3 is made up of 15 amino acids. From germline, CDR1 is MDHEN and CDR2 SYDVKM. Trimming cost V 4 bases and J 8 bases; bases outside gene matches: 6. This chain's CDR3 is CASSYGQGAYEKLFF. The CDR3 DNA reads as TGTGCCAGCAGTTACGGACAGGGGGCATACGAAAAACTGTTTTTT. The full variable domain, rest sourced from reference TRBV28 and TRBJ1-4, is DVKVTQSSRYLVKRTGEKVFLECVQDMDHENMFWYRQDPGLGLRLIYFSYDVKMKEKGDIPEGYSVSREKKERFSLILESASTNQTSMYLCASSYGQGAYEKLFFGSGTQLSVL.

There are many counts of this clonotype. The rearrangement joins TRBV9 to TRBJ2-2; D might be TRBD1 (5 bases). Trimming left V 3 bases short and J 6 bases short, with 9 bases between. This CDR3 has 13 amino acids. Looked up from germline, CDR1 is SGDLS and CDR2 is YYNGEE. CDR3 region: CASSGTFSGELFF. CDR3 coding DNA: TGTGCCAGCAGCGGGACATTTTCCGGGGAGCTGTTTTTT.

In its sample, this clonotype was seen many times. The chain combines TRBV12-3 or TRBV12-4 with TRBJ1-4, with TRBD1 as a possible D gene (5 bases). The V end was cut by 5 bases, the J end by 6 bases, with 13 bases between. The CDR3 contains 14 residues. The CDR3 DNA follows: TGTGCCAGCAGTCTCGGGGGGTTAGATGAAAAACTGTTTTTT. Translated, it gives CASSLGGLDEKLFF.

This clonotype was found many times. This sequence joins TRBV5-1 and TRBJ2-3, with D unclear. Per germline, CDR1 SGHRS and CDR2 YFSETQ. The CDR3 spans 14 residues. V dropped 1 base and J dropped 2 bases, with 8 bases sitting between them. CDR3 in amino acids: CASSLKGNTDTQYF. The CDR3 DNA follows: TGCGCCAGCAGCTTGAAGGGTAACACAGATACGCAGTATTTT.

The chain couples TRBV14 to TRBJ1-1, with no clear D. This CDR3 region has 13 residues. Between the trimmed V and J ends, which lost 5 bases and 3 bases, there was a span of 10 bases. Germline CDR1 is SGHDN and CDR2 is FVKESK. The CDR3 DNA reads as TGTGCCAGCAGCGCAATTGCTTACACTGAAGCTTTCTTT. Translating it yields CASSAIAYTEAFF.

The chain recombines TRBV19 with TRBJ2-4; possibly TRBD1 or TRBD2 for D (6 bases each). This CDR3 is built from 15 residues. In germline, CDR1 is LNHDA, CDR2 SQIVND (reference sequence). V lost 5 bases to trimming and J lost 6 bases, with 17 bases between them. CDR3 loop: CASSAVWGAGNIQYF. The CDR3 nucleotides are TGTGCCAGTAGTGCCGTTTGGGGGGCAGGAAACATTCAGTACTTC.

The chain employs TRBV19 and TRBJ2-3; D remains ambiguous. Germline values: CDR1 LNHDA, CDR2 SQIVND (reference sequence). This CDR3 comprises 14 residues. The V end was cut by 5 bases, the J end by 4 bases, with 13 bases between. DNA for the CDR3: TGTGCCAGTAGTTTAAACTCGCACGCAGATACGCAGTATTTT. Translating it yields CASSLNSHADTQYF.

The chain is built from TRBV30 and TRBJ2-7, with 7 positions matching TRBD1. The germline gives CDR1 GTSNPN, CDR2 SVGIG (reference sequence). This CDR3 spans 14 amino acids. Trimming at V came to 2 bases and at J to 0 bases, leaving 4 bases not matched to a gene. CDR3 in amino acids: CAWSRGRTSYEQYF. CDR3 coding DNA: TGTGCCTGGAGTAGGGGGCGAACCTCCTACGAGCAGTACTTC.

This clonotype has at least ten counts. The CDR3 sequence is CASSAVRGGWTQYF. The DNA of the CDR3 is TGTGCCAGCAGTGCCGTCAGGGGGGGATGGACCCAGTACTTC. The J gene is TRBJ2-5, the V gene TRBV12-3 or TRBV12-4; possibly TRBD1 or TRBD2 for D (7 bases each). V lost 5 bases to trimming and J lost 7 bases, with 17 bases between them. The CDR3 is 14 residues long.

This chain joins TRBV5-1 and TRBJ2-3; 9 bases align to TRBD2. The junction had 9 bases not matched to a gene; V was cut back by 9 bases and J by 1 base. Germline-derived CDR1 and CDR2 are SGHRS and YFSETQ. The CDR3 runs to 15 residues. The CDR3 protein is CATRRAGGGTDTQYF. In DNA, the CDR3 is TGCGCCACCAGGAGAGCGGGAGGAGGCACAGATACGCAGTATTTT.

In its sample, this clonotype was seen many times. V usage is TRBV2 and J usage is TRBJ1-2; D ambiguous. The CDR3 length is 12 residues. The germline V and J ends were trimmed by 1 base and 2 bases, with 2 bases remaining between them. CDR1 and CDR2 from the germline V gene are SNHLY and FYNNEI. CDR3 in amino acids: CASSEENYGYTF. The CDR3, as DNA: TGTGCCAGCAGTGAAGAGAACTATGGCTACACCTTC.

This clonotype was found a few times. The chain combines TRBV25-1 with TRBJ2-1, with D hard to call. This CDR3 has 13 amino acids. The germline V gene has CDR1 MGHDK and CDR2 SYGVNS. V was trimmed by 10 bases and J by 1 base, leaving 11 bases between them. The CDR3: CATARASYNEQFF. In nucleotides, the CDR3 is TGTGCCACCGCTCGAGCTTCCTACAATGAGCAGTTCTTC.

This clonotype was seen at least ten times. The genes are TRBV6-1 and TRBJ2-1; 7 bases are shared with TRBD1. The CDR3 consists of 15 residues. V gave up 6 bases and J gave up 2 bases; unmatched junction bases: 7. Germline lookup yields CDR1 MNHNS and CDR2 SASEGT. The CDR3 region has the DNA TGTGCCAGCAGATCGACAGGGATCCCCTACAATGAGCAGTTCTTC. Translating gives CASRSTGIPYNEQFF.

This clonotype was observed many times. The CDR3 loop reads CASSLARTSVVETQYF. DNA for the CDR3: TGTGCCAGCAGCTTAGCGCGGACTAGCGTTGTGGAGACCCAGTACTTC. The V and J genes are TRBV7-9 and TRBJ2-5, with 9 bases fitting TRBD2. The CDR3 is 16 amino acids. Trimming at V came to 0 bases and at J to 5 bases, leaving 7 bases not matched to a gene. Germline V CDR1 and CDR2: SEHNR, FQNEAQ (reference sequence).

CDR3 sequence: CASSEQGNLNTGELFF. The CDR3 DNA reads as TGTGCCAGCAGCGAACAGGGGAACCTGAACACCGGGGAGCTGTTTTTT. This rearrangement joins TRBV6-2 or TRBV6-3 to TRBJ2-2, with 7 bases identical to TRBD1. The CDR3 has 16 amino acids. Germline V gene data show CDR1 as MNHEY and CDR2 as SVGEGT. J gave up 1 base and V 6 bases, and 8 bases lay outside the gene matches.

This clonotype came up a few times. J is TRBJ2-7 and V is TRBV12-3 or TRBV12-4, with 8 bases aligning to TRBD1. J was trimmed by 0 bases and V by 4 bases; bases with no gene match: 5. The CDR3 sequence is 15 residues long. CDR3 residues: CASSSTGALSYEQYF. CDR3 coding DNA: TGTGCCAGCAGTTCGACAGGGGCCCTCTCCTACGAGCAGTACTTC.

This clonotype has only a few counts. The chain links TRBV12-3 or TRBV12-4 to TRBJ2-2; D gene uncertain. V was pared by 3 bases and J by 3 bases, with 5 bases between. The length of the CDR3 is 13 residues. CDR3 coding DNA: TGTGCCAGCAGTTTCGGACACACCGGGGAGCTGTTTTTT. This gives the protein CASSFGHTGELFF.

The sample holds many counts of this clonotype. V and J are TRBV24-1 and TRBJ1-1; D is unresolved. The germline V gene encodes CDR1 KGHDR and CDR2 SFDVKD. The CDR3 loop spans 19 amino acids. Trimming removed 3 bases at V and 1 base at J, with 23 bases between. CDR3 coding DNA: TGTGCCACCAGTGATACCGGGTGCAGGTCCCCGTTTCGGAACACTGAAGCTTTCTTT. It is translated as CATSDTGCRSPFRNTEAFF.